This TCR beta chain was identified during a study of CD4 T cells in relation to SARS-CoV-2 and coronaviruses. Whole-study context: PBMCs were cultured with antigen for over nine days before TCR beta sequencing. Controls used an HIV-1 Nef peptide pool or no peptide.

The assay was immunoSEQ multiplex PCR, and TCRdb's table has in-frame clones only and misses some. Here the sample spans some 22,000 clones, around 78% being singletons. On this clone: The antigen is undetermined.

The unexposed donors gave CD4+ T cells in about 2011-2018, prior to COVID-19. Isolation of CD4+ T cells took place after roughly nine days in culture. Each well had 2 million to 2.5 million PBMCs in approximately 5.1% human AB serum with IL-2. CDR1 is SNHLY and CDR2 is FYNNEI in the germline V gene. With 5 bases clipped from V and 8 bases from J, the junction kept 8 bases outside the gene matches. The CDR3 has 14 amino acids. The chain has TRBV2 and TRBJ2-3; 9 bases match TRBD1. The sequence derives from a human donor in good health. Sequencing was performed on CD4+ T cells from PBMCs, cultured in vitro. This chain's CDR3 is CASSPYSTGGTQYF. In nucleotides, the CDR3 is TGTGCCAGCAGTCCATATTCGACAGGGGGTACGCAGTATTTT.